These 23 T cell receptor beta chains were all obtained from the same sample, sequenced in a study of response to subunit inactivated influenza vaccine. Each CDR3 protein gets one entry after TCRdb re-called the RT-PCR reads with MiXCR. Of about half a million distinct CDR3 sequences in the sample, about 25% are singletons; the top ten hold 1.9%. The sample was CD4+ T cells sorted from PBMCs, taken around 5 days after vaccination. The source is a man aged 45 to 65 who received an inactivated influenza vaccine.

This clonotype has just a few counts. V is TRBV20-1 and J is TRBJ2-1; D is perhaps TRBD2 (5 bases). Per germline, CDR1 DFQATT and CDR2 SNEGSKA (reference sequence). Trimming took 3 bases from V and 0 from J, leaving 15 bases between them. The CDR3 loop spans 16 amino acids. This CDR3 is CSASLPGFRSYNEQFF. CDR3 sequence (DNA): TGCAGTGCTAGTTTGCCGGGATTCCGCTCCTACAATGAGCAGTTCTTC.

This clonotype was detected only a few times. J is TRBJ1-5 and V is TRBV6-1; D gene uncertain. Germline-derived CDR1 and CDR2 are MNHNS and SASEGT. This CDR3 spans 14 amino acids. V gave up 1 base and J gave up 4 bases, with 8 bases separating them. The CDR3 region is CASSEVTANQPQHF. The DNA of the CDR3 is TGTGCCAGCAGTGAAGTAACAGCAAATCAGCCCCAGCATTTT.

This chain links TRBV27 with TRBJ2-7; D gene ambiguous. CDR3 length: 14 amino acids. The ends were cut back, 5 bases at V and 3 bases at J, with 14 bases in the middle. Germline V gives CDR1 MNHEY, CDR2 SMNVEV (reference sequence). Written as DNA, the CDR3 is TGTGCCAGCAGTCCTAATTTTGATGTCTACGAGCAGTACTTC. Translation gives CASSPNFDVYEQYF.

In its sample, this clonotype was seen a few times. The V call is TRBV5-1, the J call TRBJ1-4; unclear D gene. This CDR3 is 14 amino acids long. CDR1 is SGHRS and CDR2 is YFSETQ in the germline V gene. Trimming removed 2 bases from V and 2 bases from J, with 7 bases in between. In DNA, the CDR3 is TGCGCCAGCAGCTTATTGAGTACTAATGAAAAACTGTTTTTT. Its translation is CASSLLSTNEKLFF.

The V and J genes are TRBV12-3 or TRBV12-4 and TRBJ2-2, with 7 bases fitting TRBD2. This CDR3 spans 14 amino acids. V lost 6 bases, J lost 5 bases, and 6 bases stayed unmatched. As DNA, the CDR3 is TGTGCCAGCAGCCTGTGGGGGGGGACCGGGGAGCTGTTTTTT. It codes for CASSLWGGTGELFF.

The J gene is TRBJ2-3, the V gene TRBV20-1; 10 nucleotides line up with TRBD2. J lost 4 bases, V lost 3 bases, and 1 base had no gene match. The V gene's germline CDR1 is DFQATT and CDR2 SNEGSKA (reference sequence). The length of the CDR3 is 13 residues. DNA for the CDR3: TGCAGTGCTAGTCTAGCGGGGGCAGATACGCAGTATTTT. Its translation: CSASLAGADTQYF.

This clonotype was counted between two and nine times. V usage is TRBV4-3 and J usage is TRBJ1-6; TRBD1 agrees at 7 bases. The V segment lost 0 bases and the J segment 4 bases; nucleotides outside the gene matches: 3. The germline CDR1 and CDR2 sequences are LGHNA and YSLEER. This CDR3 contains 16 residues. For the CDR3, the DNA is TGCGCCAGCAGCCAAGAGGGACAGAGTTATAATTCACCCCTCCACTTT. It yields the protein CASSQEGQSYNSPLHF.

This clonotype was recorded a few times. The chain is built from TRBV28 and TRBJ2-7; no definite D call. The CDR3 has 12 amino acids. Looked up from germline, CDR1 is MDHEN and CDR2 is SYDVKM. Trimming shortened V by 6 bases and J by 0 bases, and 6 bases separated the two germline ends. CDR3 region: CASRASSYEQYF. DNA for the CDR3: TGTGCCAGCAGGGCGTCCTCCTACGAGCAGTACTTC. Together with reference TRBV28 and TRBJ2-7, the CDR3 gives the full variable domain: DVKVTQSSRYLVKRTGEKVFLECVQDMDHENMFWYRQDPGLGLRLIYFSYDVKMKEKGDIPEGYSVSREKKERFSLILESASTNQTSMYLCASRASSYEQYFGPGTRLTVT.

The chain recombines TRBV12-3 or TRBV12-4 with TRBJ1-1, with TRBD1 matching over 9 bases. The V segment lost 4 bases and the J segment 1 base; nucleotides outside the gene matches: 7. This CDR3 region has 16 residues. The CDR3 DNA follows: TGTGCCAGCAGTTACGAAACGACAGGGGGGAACACTGAAGCTTTCTTT. The encoded protein is CASSYETTGGNTEAFF.

This clonotype was observed many times. Here the CDR3 reads CASSPRANTQYF. CDR3 in DNA: TGTGCCAGCAGTCCACGGGCGAATACGCAGTATTTT. The chain is built from TRBV27 and TRBJ2-3, with D uncertain. Trimming left V 5 bases short and J 7 bases short, with 10 bases between. Germline assignment: CDR1 MNHEY and CDR2 SMNVEV (reference sequence). The CDR3 is 12 residues long.

This clonotype was observed a few times. The chain recombines TRBV30 with TRBJ1-1; D is uncertain. Looked up from germline, CDR1 is GTSNPN and CDR2 is SVGIG (reference sequence). V lost 2 bases and J 10 bases, leaving 14 bases between the germline ends. The CDR3 extends over 12 amino acids. CDR3: CAWSRLSPGAFF. DNA for the CDR3: TGTGCCTGGAGTCGGCTGAGTCCAGGAGCTTTCTTT. The variable domain in full, with the rest retrieved from reference TRBV30 and TRBJ1-1, is SQTIHQWPATLVQPVGSPLSLECTVEGTSNPNLYWYRQAAGRGLQLLFYSVGIGQISSEVPQNLSASRPQDRQFILSSKKLLLSDSGFYLCAWSRLSPGAFFGQGTRLTVV.

The V and J genes are TRBV29-1 and TRBJ1-3; unclear D gene. The germline CDR1 and CDR2 sequences are SQVTM and ANQGSEA. Trimming left V 7 bases short and J 4 bases short, with 17 bases between. The CDR3 consists of 14 residues. The CDR3 spells CSAIRTLGGNTIYF. The DNA of the CDR3 is TGCAGCGCAATAAGGACGCTGGGAGGAAACACCATATATTTT.

This clonotype was counted a few times. The chain is built from TRBV3-1 and TRBJ1-1; D is undetermined. The CDR3 runs 14 residues. Looked up from germline, CDR1 is LGHDT and CDR2 is YNNKEL (reference sequence). V was shortened by 2 bases and J by 1 base, with 8 bases between the two germline ends. Written as DNA, the CDR3 is TGTGCCAGCAGCCAAAGCGGAACGAACACTGAAGCTTTCTTT. It codes for CASSQSGTNTEAFF.

This clonotype was counted a few times. The chain combines TRBV5-1 with TRBJ2-5; D unresolved. The V end lost 2 bases, the J end lost 5 bases, and 13 bases lay between the germline ends. Germline V CDR1 and CDR2: SGHRS, YFSETQ. The CDR3 consists of 14 residues. In nucleotides, the CDR3 is TGCGCCAGCAGCTTCCAAGGCAGCATGGAGACCCAGTACTTC. Protein product: CASSFQGSMETQYF.

A few counts support this clonotype. The chain carries TRBV7-6 and TRBJ2-7, with TRBD2 identical over 9 bases. The CDR3 has 18 amino acids. Germline CDR1 is SGHVS and CDR2 is FNYEAQ. J lost 6 bases, V lost 1 base, and 16 bases had no gene match. CDR3 protein: CASSLVVIPGLATPEQYF. DNA for the CDR3: TGTGCCAGCAGCTTAGTTGTAATACCGGGACTAGCTACACCCGAGCAGTACTTC.

This clonotype has more than one count but fewer than ten. This chain connects TRBV7-2 to TRBJ2-2, with 8 positions matching TRBD2. Germline loops: CDR1 SGHTA, CDR2 FQGNSA. The CDR3 consists of 14 residues. V trimming: 1 base; J trimming: 7 bases; junction bases outside the gene matches: 2. This chain's CDR3 is CASSLGGGIGELFF. CDR3 DNA sequence: TGTGCCAGCAGCTTAGGCGGGGGGATCGGGGAGCTGTTTTTT.

This clonotype turned up a few times. V usage is TRBV29-1 and J usage is TRBJ1-5; TRBD1 might be the D (5 bases). The CDR3 is made up of 14 amino acids. The ends were cut back, 4 bases at V and 3 bases at J, with 13 bases in the middle. Germline V gives CDR1 SQVTM, CDR2 ANQGSEA. The CDR3 DNA is TGCAGCGTTGCAGGGCCAGACCACAATCAGCCCCAGCATTTT. It codes for CSVAGPDHNQPQHF.

The rearrangement uses TRBV7-2 and TRBJ2-5; TRBD2 agrees at 8 bases. The CDR3 loop spans 16 amino acids. From germline, CDR1 is SGHTA and CDR2 FQGNSA. The V gene end was trimmed by 7 bases and the J gene end by 9 bases; junction bases not matched to a gene: 19. The CDR3 nucleotides are TGTGCCAGCACCGTAAATTCCCCCCTAGCGGGTGCCCCCCAGTACTTC. Translating gives CASTVNSPLAGAPQYF. The full variable domain, rest sourced from reference TRBV7-2 and TRBJ2-5, is GAGVSQSPSNKVTEKGKDVELRCDPISGHTALYWYRQSLGQGLEFLIYFQGNSAPDKSGLPSDRFSAERTGGSVSTLTIQRTQQEDSAVYLCASTVNSPLAGAPQYFGPGTRLLVL.

This clonotype was counted between two and nine times. The chain recombines TRBV3-1 with TRBJ2-1; 11 nucleotides line up with TRBD2. Trimming cost V 3 bases and J 7 bases; bases outside gene matches: 14. Germline CDR1 reads LGHDT; CDR2 reads YNNKEL (reference sequence). This CDR3 is built from 18 residues. The CDR3 spells CASSQPRPLAGGRNEQFF. The CDR3 DNA follows: TGTGCCAGCAGCCAGCCTCGGCCCCTAGCGGGGGGTAGGAATGAGCAGTTCTTC.

The chain has TRBV20-1 and TRBJ1-2; no reliable D call. In germline, CDR1 is DFQATT, CDR2 SNEGSKA (reference sequence). CDR3 length equals 14 residues. V shed 2 bases and J shed 7 bases, with 17 bases lying between them. CDR3 amino acids: CSARKRDLPGGYTF. The CDR3 DNA sequence: TGCAGTGCTAGAAAACGGGATCTTCCGGGTGGCTACACCTTC.

This clonotype was seen once. The chain carries TRBV20-1 and TRBJ2-1; TRBD2 aligns across 10 bases. This CDR3 spans 17 amino acids. The V segment lost 3 bases and the J segment 6 bases; nucleotides outside the gene matches: 14. Per germline, CDR1 DFQATT and CDR2 SNEGSKA (reference sequence). In DNA form, the CDR3 reads TGCAGTGCTAGGTCTACTTCAGCGGGAGGGCCCCCCAATGAGCAGTTCTTC. Translated: CSARSTSAGGPPNEQFF.

The rearrangement uses TRBV12-3 or TRBV12-4 and TRBJ2-5; TRBD2 agrees at 7 bases. This CDR3 spans 14 amino acids. V shed 6 bases and J 3 bases; nucleotides not matched to a gene: 7. In DNA, the CDR3 is TGTGCCAGCAGGACCGCGGGGAGGGAAGAGACCCAGTACTTC. It translates to CASRTAGREETQYF.

The genes are TRBV12-3 or TRBV12-4 and TRBJ2-5, with TRBD2 identical over 7 bases. Trimming took 6 bases from V and 5 from J; bases not matched to a gene: 6. The CDR3 loop spans 13 amino acids. In DNA, the CDR3 is TGTGCCAGCAGGGGAGGGTATGCGGAGACCCAGTACTTC. Amino acids: CASRGGYAETQYF.